These 13 T cell receptor beta chains originate from one sample sequenced in a study of cytomegalovirus exposure and HLA in healthy donors. Primers included in the PCR were 60 Vbeta and 13 Jbeta primers. Clones were read by immunoSEQ multiplex PCR, and TCRdb kept only the in-frame ones, dropping some. The table records around 150,000 clones, around two thirds of them present only once. Sample: PBMCs. The receptor set was obtained from a man under 40 in good health and CMV-seropositive.

CDR3 DNA sequence: TGTGCCTGGAGTCCTAGAGATACGCAGTATTTT. It codes for CAWSPRDTQYF. The chain employs TRBV30 and TRBJ2-3; the D is unclear. Germline V lookup: CDR1 GTSNPN, CDR2 SVGIG (reference sequence). Trimming removed 2 bases at V and 5 bases at J, with 5 bases between. This CDR3 has 11 residues.

V and J are TRBV5-6 and TRBJ1-1; D possibly corresponds to TRBD1 (6 bases). V lost 4 bases and J lost 0, with 19 bases in between. Germline V gene data show CDR1 as SGHDT and CDR2 as YYEEEE. The CDR3 loop spans 17 amino acids. DNA of the CDR3: TGTGCCAGCAGCCCCCGCAGGGGATCTCGCATGAACACTGAAGCTTTCTTT. Protein sequence: CASSPRRGSRMNTEAFF.

The genes are TRBV7-9 and TRBJ2-5; a possible D gene is TRBD2 (5 bases). The CDR3 has 16 amino acids. Germline loops: CDR1 SEHNR, CDR2 FQNEAQ (reference sequence). The V end was cut by 5 bases, the J end by 2 bases, with 18 bases between. CDR3 DNA sequence: TGTGCCAGCAGCCCCGAGCCTTCTCGGGGACAAGAGACCCAGTACTTC. Translated, it gives CASSPEPSRGQETQYF.

This chain connects TRBV5-1 to TRBJ1-3; D unresolved. This CDR3 is 15 amino acids long. The V gene lost 6 bases and the J gene lost 0 bases, with 13 bases spanning the gap. Germline V gene sequence: CDR1 SGHRS, CDR2 YFSETQ. The CDR3 region is CASTPSASSGNTIYF. The CDR3 region has the DNA TGCGCCAGCACCCCTTCAGCGAGCTCTGGAAACACCATATATTTT.

The rearrangement links TRBV14 to TRBJ2-2, with D perhaps TRBD1 (6 bases). Germline V lookup: CDR1 SGHDN, CDR2 FVKESK. With 0 bases removed from V and 6 bases from J, the gap between germline ends came to 11 bases. This CDR3 is 15 amino acids long. The CDR3 region is CASSQDWGQPGELFF. The DNA of the CDR3 is TGTGCCAGCAGCCAAGATTGGGGGCAACCCGGGGAGCTGTTTTTT.

This clone appeared once. The CDR3 coding sequence is TGTGCCAGCATACGACCGGGACAGTCCAGTGATGGCTACACCTTC. It specifies CASIRPGQSSDGYTF. This chain joins TRBV7-2 and TRBJ1-2; 7 bases are shared with TRBD1. CDR1 and CDR2 (germline): SGHTA, FQGNSA. Trimming at V came to 7 bases and at J to 6 bases, leaving 14 bases not matched to a gene. The CDR3 is 15 residues long.

This chain links TRBV21-1 with TRBJ1-2; the D call of TRBD1 is as the table states it, not checked on the DNA. TRBV21-1 is termed a pseudogene. The CDR3 loop spans 16 amino acids. As DNA, the CDR3 is TGTGCCAGCAGCCCGACCTTTAGAGGGGGTTGGTTGGGCTACACCTTC. Translation gives CASSPTFRGGWLGYTF.

The V and J genes are TRBV27 and TRBJ2-1; 13 nucleotides line up with TRBD2. The CDR3 loop spans 20 amino acids. Trimming cost V 2 bases and J 8 bases; bases outside gene matches: 18. Per germline, CDR1 MNHEY and CDR2 SMNVEV (reference sequence). The CDR3 reads CASSLKGLAGSRFGFHEQFF. As DNA, the CDR3 is TGTGCCAGCAGTTTAAAGGGACTAGCGGGATCTAGGTTTGGCTTTCATGAGCAGTTCTTC.

This clone was seen more than once but under ten times. The chain carries TRBV9 and TRBJ2-1, with 11 positions matching TRBD2. V trimming: 4 bases; J trimming: 1 base; junction bases outside the gene matches: 10. The CDR3 covers 18 residues. Germline CDR1 SGDLS, CDR2 YYNGEE. DNA of the CDR3: TGTGCCAGCAGCCAAACTAGCGGGAGACTGGGGTCCTACAATGAGCAGTTCTTC. Protein sequence: CASSQTSGRLGSYNEQFF.

This clone was detected a few times. CDR3 region: CASSLPRQGDSYGYTF. Written as DNA, the CDR3 is TGCGCCAGCAGCTTGCCAAGACAGGGTGATTCCTATGGCTACACCTTC. This chain uses TRBV5-1 with TRBJ1-2; the match to TRBD1 covers 7 bases. CDR1 is SGHRS and CDR2 is YFSETQ in the germline V gene. This CDR3 has 16 residues. V dropped 1 base and J dropped 4; count of bases not matched to a gene: 10. The full variable domain, with the rest looked up from reference TRBV5-1 and TRBJ1-2, is KAGVTQTPRYLIKTRGQQVTLSCSPISGHRSVSWYQQTPGQGLQFLFEYFSETQRNKGNFPGRFSGRQFSNSRSEMNVSTLELGDSALYLCASSLPRQGDSYGYTFGSGTRLTVV.

J is TRBJ1-4 and V is TRBV5-8; TRBD1 might be the D (5 bases). This CDR3 has 16 residues. Looked up from germline, CDR1 is SGHTS and CDR2 is YDEGEE. Trimming took 6 bases from V and 5 from J, leaving 20 bases between them. CDR3 sequence: CASTKGSVRENEKLFF. The CDR3 DNA follows: TGTGCCAGCACCAAAGGGTCCGTCAGGGAAAATGAAAAACTGTTTTTT.

The rearrangement uses TRBV27 and TRBJ2-1; a weak D match, TRBD1 (6 bases). V gave up 5 bases and J gave up 2 bases, with 13 bases separating them. CDR1 and CDR2 from the germline V gene are MNHEY and SMNVEV (reference sequence). The CDR3 is made up of 15 amino acids. CDR3 residues: CASSLARQAYNEQFF. CDR3 sequence (DNA): TGTGCCAGCAGTCTCGCACGACAGGCCTACAATGAGCAGTTCTTC.

The rearrangement links TRBV6-5 to TRBJ2-1; D possibly corresponds to TRBD2 (7 bases). Trimming took 0 bases from V and 9 from J, leaving 15 bases between them. The CDR3 totals 15 residues. Germline-derived CDR1 and CDR2 are MNHEY and SVGAGI. The CDR3 region is CASSYSAGGLSEQFF. CDR3 nucleotide sequence: TGTGCCAGCAGTTACTCGGCCGGGGGGCTTAGTGAGCAGTTCTTC.